What follows describes a single TCR beta chain. This clone was recorded only once. There is no known antigen for this receptor. No base quality information exists; no much larger clone differs at one position. These data belong to a study of cytomegalovirus exposure and HLA in healthy donors (dated by TCRdb to 2015 to 2018). About the study as a whole: According to an earlier analysis of 587 of the donors, 200 million or so T cells yielded approximately 120 million unique TCR beta sequences and around 280 Gb of sequence data. In a later analysis, previously published TCR beta repertoires from about 640 donors were re-analyzed and high-resolution HLA genotyping was added so that TCR occurrence patterns could be studied. An early release covering over 500 HLA-typed donors comprised approximately 300 gigabases of sequencing data and 65 million to 100 million unique TCR sequences. Donor age, sex, ethnicity and CMV serostatus were compiled alongside the repertoire data. High-throughput TCR immunosequencing, statistical association of individual TCRs with disease status, and machine learning were combined to predict cytomegalovirus infection status. HLA typing included class I and class II loci at four-digit resolution. The aim of the study was to test whether cataloging public T cell receptors could identify signatures of past pathogen exposure. An earlier analysis of 587 of the donors applied high-throughput TCR beta sequencing to assess whether each TCR beta V gene segment acted as functional or pseudogenic. The genetic ancestry cluster associated with self-reported Caucasian donors included over 65% of the roughly 400 genotyped donors. In the later analysis, no new phenotypic data were used to find candidate immune exposures; instead, reliance was placed on TCR beta sequences and their occurrence across donors. Several DR-DQ haplotypes were handled as single units for association and clustering, since linkage in the cohort was strong. The number of donors typed differed by locus, with roughly 620-630 for A, B, C, DRB1 and DQB1, 522 for DQA1, 606 for DPA1, and over 400 for DPB1. All discovery cohort repertoires had been generated on a single sequencing platform. In a later genetic analysis, genome-wide SNP genotypes for about three fifths of the 666 donors were used, and that subset was treated as a discovery cohort. The study used immunosequencing to profile the T cell repertoires of approximately 640 subjects and linked those repertoires to cytomegalovirus serostatus. On average, about 200,000 unique TCR beta nucleotide sequences were sequenced per donor among a few hundred genotyped donors of the cohort, with roughly 18% of those sequences being non-productive. A separate validation cohort of roughly 130 different subjects was used in addition to the roughly 720-subject first cohort.

The research as a whole found: The earlier analysis of a few hundred of the donors excluded some 16 rarely observed V segments, including chromosome 9 orphons, because counts were too low. Presence/absence analyses assumed roughly uniform sequencing depth across donors, an assumption that may not hold. A further reported finding was that TCR beta sequences accurately predicted the HLA-A and HLA-B alleles for most subjects in the first cohort. When HLA alleles, especially DR and DQ, strongly co-occurred, TCR associations were difficult to assign to individual alleles. In a later analysis, the rate of TCR association differed among HLA loci, with DRB1 alleles having the most associated TCRs and HLA-C alleles having the fewest. For the cohort, immune exposure information was limited to CMV serostatus. Linkage disequilibrium might explain the correlated functional status among segregating V segments, but an unknown experimental factor could not be ruled out. A later genetic analysis reported fewer N-insertions in productive TCRs among donors in an Asian-associated ancestry cluster than the approximately 670-donor mean. The authors suggested that the approach could potentially be generalized to other disease states and immunological phenotypes. A group of highly shared sequence variants was considered likely to be a technical artifact of the sequencing pipeline. HLA typing was unavailable for some donors at each locus, so association tests used only the typed subset. In an earlier analysis of 500 to 650 of the donors, most TCR beta V segments appeared in productive rearrangements about 87% or about 30% of the time, broadly matching IMGT annotations. In this cohort, only TCR beta chains were sequenced, and detectable features were limited by the absence of alpha or paired-chain data. In vitro tests confirmed that three of the cytomegalovirus-associated TCR beta chains recognize cytomegalovirus antigens. An association between a missense DCLRE1C variant and V-gene and J-gene trimming of TCR beta chains was found in a later genetic analysis and replicated in an independent cohort. The study gave a list of 150 to 200 TCR beta chains associated with cytomegalovirus. In a later analysis, most CMV-associated TCR beta chains were found to appear HLA-restricted, with HLA associations seemingly driven largely by CMV exposure. In a later analysis, several top co-occurrence clusters were reported to appear linked to parvovirus B19, influenza, CMV and Epstein-Barr virus. In a later analysis, HLA-associated TCR beta chains were found to be more clonally expanded and to have lower generation probabilities than equally common non-associated chains. Most TCR sequences were observed very rarely across donors, whereas some public TCRs were present in many individuals. Cytomegalovirus status was reported to be diagnosed by the classifier with high specificity and sensitivity in both the original and validation cohorts. A later analysis associated about 17,000 TCR beta sequences with specific HLA alleles at a false discovery rate of 0.05.

Libraries were made using the immunoSEQ multiplex PCR assay. The multiplex PCR relied on a mix of 60 forward primers for TCR Vbeta segments and 13 reverse primers for TCR Jbeta segments. The CDR3 region of rearranged TCR beta genes was amplified from genomic DNA by a multiplex PCR assay. Amplified TCR beta libraries were sequenced as 87-base-pair reads on the Illumina HiSeq System. The paper's data handling went like this. In a later analysis, roughly 80 million unique TCR beta chains were counted across the 500 to 700 repertoires, and roughly 11 million of these chains were shared by at least two donors. Raw reads were error-corrected and collapsed into unique sequences by a nearest-neighbor algorithm in which closely related sequences were merged to remove PCR and sequencing errors. Alignment of CDR3 sequences to IMGT reference sequences was used to assign V, D and J gene segments. Each retained sequence needed at least a six-nucleotide match to both a V gene segment and a J gene segment. A rearrangement was called productive if the CDR3 had no stop codons and remained in frame with V and J, and every other rearrangement was called non-productive. CDR3 was defined according to IMGT convention as the region running from the second conserved V-encoded cysteine to the conserved J-encoded phenylalanine. In an earlier analysis of roughly 580 of the donors, sequences lacking an unambiguous match to a single V gene segment were excluded. An earlier analysis of over 450 of the donors classified V segments as functional when productive rearrangements were above 56.7% and as segregating when the standard deviation between donors was above 5%. A statistical classification framework was built to diagnose cytomegalovirus status from the catalog of TCR beta chain sequences. V and J gene assignment, in a later analysis, came from comparing TCR nucleotide sequences with IMGT/GENE-DB human TR gene sequences. In a later analysis, CDR3 sequences and most-parsimonious VDJ recombination scenarios were assigned using the TCRdist pipeline. In a later analysis, every TCR beta chain was defined by the combination of its CDR3 amino acid sequence and its V-gene family, and reads without a unique V-gene family were dropped. As a way to deal with suspected cross-contamination and a sequencing artifact, a later analysis dropped hundreds of nucleotide sequences that were highly shared and had low generation probability. For each public chain, a later analysis derived a clonal expansion index from normalized ranks of inferred template counts within each repertoire. In a later analysis, generation probabilities were computed with a VDJ recombination model fitted to out-of-frame rearrangements, and the resulting probabilities were checked against IGoR. Hypergeometric tests were used in a later analysis to score TCR-TCR, TCR-HLA and TCR-CMV co-occurrence, with a repertoire-size bias correction applied to the TCR pairs. A later analysis estimated false discovery rates by permuting HLA or CMV assignments 20 times. In a later analysis, co-occurring TCRs were grouped using DBSCAN, with TCRdist sequence similarity added in when clustering inside HLA-allele-positive subsets. Repertoires with fewer than 30,000 or more than 120,000 public chains were left out of co-occurrence clustering, as were four to six repertoires with anomalous nucleotide sharing. What TCRdb holds here is the immuneACCESS table cut down to in-frame rearrangements. Part of the clones is not present; checked against another copy, under half of the missing clones reflect an unresolved V gene, and the others are unexplained. V and J calls and clone size are as listed in that table; D and trimming were resolved from the DNA. This sample comprises roughly 180,000 clones, roughly 88% of them detected only once. Of the sample, about 9.3% falls within the top ten clones.

The cohort consisted of fewer than 700 healthy bone marrow donors. Cohort members were all nominally healthy when sampled, although unrecorded immune exposures were likely present. The donor was CMV seropositive and belonged to the group of 250 to 300 seropositive cohort members. Every donor gave a peripheral blood sample, and the peripheral blood mononuclear cells from that sample were used for TCR beta sequencing. Genomic DNA extraction from the blood cell samples was performed with the Qiagen DNeasy Blood Extraction Kit. The sequencing input was PBMCs. This sequence originates from a man aged 18 to 35 in good health and CMV-seropositive.

The CDR3 region reads CASSGETGNYNEQFF. DNA sequence: TGTGCCAGCAGTGGTGAGACAGGAAACTACAATGAGCAGTTCTTC. The chain was built from TRBV2 and TRBJ2-1, and TRBD1 may be the D gene, going by 6 matching bases. As encoded in the germline V gene, CDR1 is SNHLY while CDR2 is FYNNEI. From cysteine to phenylalanine, the CDR3 is 15 amino acids long. The CDR3 DNA has 45 bases and is translated from base 1. V loses 4 bases, J loses 3 bases, and the germline ends lie 13 bases apart.